Here is one T cell receptor (beta chain) with its context. During its preparation, the TCRbeta library received unique molecular identifiers. TCRdb redid the calling of the PCR reads with MiXCR, one entry per CDR3 protein. The table lists approximately 200,000 distinct CDR3 sequences, roughly 15% of them singletons, with about 12% in the top ten. These data come from a study of T-cell reconstitution after alpha-beta-depleted transplantation in children. The germline V gene has CDR1 DFQATT and CDR2 SNEGSKA (reference sequence). V was cut by 0 bases and J by 0 bases, with 22 bases left in between. This CDR3 comprises 19 residues.

The genes are TRBV20-1 and TRBJ2-3; no clear D gene. The receptor was derived from a human donor who donated a stem cell graft to a child with acute lymphoblastic leukemia. The sample consisted of PBMCs from the stem cell graft donor, taken from the stem cell graft. The CDR3 bases are TGCAGTGCTAGAGATAGGTCCGTAGTTTGGAGATATAGCACAGATACGCAGTATTTT. It encodes CSARDRSVVWRYSTDTQYF.